Listed here is a single TCR beta chain. The antigen remains unidentified. These data originate in a study of OX40 agonist ivuxolimab in advanced cancers. Study-level results: Relative to CD4+, CD8+ T cells held more expanded clones on average.

V was cut by 3 bases and J by 8 bases, with 12 bases left in between. This CDR3 has 13 amino acids. Germline lookup yields CDR1 SGHRS and CDR2 YFSETQ. Only in-frame clones appear in the TCRdb table, and some are missing; sequencing was by immunoSEQ multiplex PCR. The sample records 20,000 to 25,000 clones, around nine tenths being singletons. The TCR sequence derives from an adult with an advanced solid tumor such as melanoma, head and neck, liver or kidney cancer. The source material was CD4+ or CD8+ T cells sorted from blood, sampled in a trial of the OX40 agonist ivuxolimab. The chain couples TRBV5-1 to TRBJ2-1; no clear D. The CDR3 region is CASSSTNQDEQFF. Written as DNA, the CDR3 is TGCGCCAGCAGCTCGACCAACCAAGATGAGCAGTTCTTC.